Given below is one TCR beta chain in context. Data came from immunoSEQ multiplex PCR; TCRdb stores just in-frame clones and leaves some out. The sample has approximately 190,000 clones; about 90% are singletons. The germline V and J ends were trimmed by 0 bases and 7 bases, with 16 bases remaining between them. The CDR3 totals 15 residues. Germline CDR1 and CDR2: SGHKS and YYEKEE (reference sequence). The source of the sample is a study of control samples from healthy donors and cancer patients. The receptor's source is a young man in good health. The chain carries TRBV5-5 and TRBJ1-2; D not certain. The sequencing input was blood. The CDR3 spells CASSLDSPSVGGYTF. The CDR3 nucleotides read TGTGCCAGCAGCTTGGATTCGCCCTCGGTCGGTGGCTACACCTTC.